What follows are 5 T cell receptor beta chains derived from one specimen sequenced in a study of MAIT cells during Salmonella Paratyphi A infection. The time point here: healthy control first sampling. Flow cytometry identified and sorted MAIT cells as Valpha7.2+ CD161+ T cells. TCRdb independently ran MiXCR on the 5' RACE reads; one entry per CDR3 protein. The table records about 630 distinct CDR3 sequences, 36% of them present only once. The sample consisted of MAIT cells from blood. Receptors were obtained from an adult in good health.

In its sample, this clonotype ranks as medium-sized (0.01 to 0.1%). The chain links TRBV19 to TRBJ1-1; D gene unclear. There are 10 residues in the CDR3. Germline V gives CDR1 LNHDA, CDR2 SQIVND (reference sequence). Trimming left V 6 bases short and J 4 bases short, with 3 bases between. CDR3 amino acids: CASSGTEAFF. Here the CDR3 DNA reads TGTGCCAGTAGCGGCACTGAAGCTTTCTTT.

The chain employs TRBV20-1 and TRBJ1-1, with D possibly TRBD1 on 5 matching bases. V was clipped by 5 bases and J by 8 bases, with 24 bases between them. Germline V gene data show CDR1 as DFQATT and CDR2 as SNEGSKA (reference sequence). The CDR3 contains 15 residues. The CDR3 loop reads CSAPNPAQGYGEAFF. As DNA, the CDR3 is TGCAGTGCTCCAAACCCTGCCCAGGGTTATGGAGAAGCTTTCTTT.

This clonotype has more than one count but fewer than ten. V gene TRBV15 combines with J gene TRBJ2-6; D is uncertain. CDR1 is LNHNV, CDR2 YYDKDF, per germline (reference sequence). Trimming removed 2 bases from V and 0 bases from J, with 5 bases in between. The CDR3 has 15 residues. CDR3 loop: CATSRQSSGANVLTF. CDR3 DNA sequence: TGTGCCACCAGCAGACAGAGCTCTGGGGCCAACGTCCTGACTTTC.

In regard to this clonotype: No conserved phenylalanine or tryptophan is present at the end of the CDR3, so a read error is the likely explanation. The DNA is left out, because the CDR3 cannot be placed on it with certainty; the CDR3 is given as TCRdb lists it. The V call is TRBV4-3, the J call TRBJ2-6; the table's D call TRBD1 went unverified against the DNA. The germline V gene encodes CDR1 LGHNA and CDR2 YSLEER. The CDR3 comprises 18 residues, both ends counted. Here the CDR3 reads CASSQGDRGASGEKGRKG.

This clonotype is medium-sized in the sample. The V and J genes are TRBV15 and TRBJ2-7, with 12 bases that match TRBD2. CDR1 and CDR2 (germline): LNHNV, YYDKDF (reference sequence). This CDR3 has 18 amino acids. Unmatched junction bases numbered 6, after V lost 0 bases and J lost 0 bases. CDR3 sequence (DNA): TGTGCCACCAGCAGAGATCTGCTAGCGGGAGGGAGCTCCTACGAGCAGTACTTC. Translating gives CATSRDLLAGGSSYEQYF.